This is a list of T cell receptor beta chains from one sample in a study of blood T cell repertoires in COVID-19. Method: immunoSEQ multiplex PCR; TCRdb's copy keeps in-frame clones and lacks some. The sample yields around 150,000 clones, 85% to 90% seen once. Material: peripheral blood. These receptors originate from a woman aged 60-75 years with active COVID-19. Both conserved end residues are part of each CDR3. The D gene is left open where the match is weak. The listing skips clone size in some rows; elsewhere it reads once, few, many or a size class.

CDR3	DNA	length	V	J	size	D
CASSAQGTSYNSPLHF	TGTGCCAGCAGCGCACAGGGGACCTCCTATAATTCACCCCTCCACTTT	16	TRBV27	TRBJ1-6	.	TRBD1
CASSRLGSGGWNTEAFF	TGTGCCAGCAGCCGCCTAGGTTCAGGGGGTTGGAACACTGAAGCTTTCTTT	17	TRBV14	TRBJ1-1	.	TRBD1
CASSGWGAGAGNTIYF	TGTGCCAGCAGCGGATGGGGTGCGGGGGCTGGAAACACCATATATTTT	16	TRBV11-2	TRBJ1-3	.	.
CASSQGLNRPGEQYF	TGTGCCAGCAGCCAAGGTCTGAACCGACCGGGGGAGCAGTACTTC	15	TRBV4-2	TRBJ2-7	.	.
CASGQGLAGDHEQFF	TGTGCCAGCGGACAGGGACTAGCGGGAGATCATGAGCAGTTCTTC	15	TRBV28	TRBJ2-1	.	TRBD2
CSVWVSGTGAVNEQFF	TGCAGCGTTTGGGTTAGTGGGACAGGGGCGGTTAATGAGCAGTTCTTC	16	TRBV29-1	TRBJ2-1	.	TRBD1
CASSQGRDTQYF	TGTGCCAGCAGCCAAGGGAGAGATACGCAGTATTTT	12	TRBV3-1/TRBV3-2	TRBJ2-3	.	.
CAIKPGLAGGEQYF	TGTGCCATCAAACCGGGACTAGCGGGAGGCGAGCAGTACTTC	14	TRBV10-3	TRBJ2-7	few	TRBD2
CASSPSDGHKTQYF	TGTGCCAGCTCCCCTAGCGACGGGCATAAGACCCAGTACTTC	14	TRBV18	TRBJ2-5	.	.
CASSLGLPGELFF	TGTGCCAGCAGCCTTGGACTACCCGGGGAGCTGTTTTTT	13	TRBV6-5	TRBJ2-2	.	.
CASSIDTWPNTEAFF	TGTGCCAGTAGTATAGATACATGGCCGAACACTGAAGCTTTCTTT	15	TRBV19	TRBJ1-1	.	.
CASSSSRGNPYGYTF	TGTGCCAGCAGCTCTTCCAGGGGTAATCCCTATGGCTACACCTTC	15	TRBV5-5	TRBJ1-2	once	.
CASSLARDRAVNEQFF	TGTGCCAGCAGCTTAGCCCGGGACAGGGCGGTCAATGAGCAGTTCTTC	16	TRBV7-2	TRBJ2-1	.	TRBD1
CASSTTLAGAKDTQYF	TGTGCCAGCTCAACTACTCTAGCGGGGGCCAAGGATACGCAGTATTTT	16	TRBV18	TRBJ2-3	.	TRBD2
CASSPERKLFF	TGTGCCAGCAGTCCCGAGCGGAAGCTGTTTTTT	11	TRBV28	TRBJ2-2	few	.
CASSSANGEVYEQYF	TGTGCCAGCAGCTCCGCCAACGGTGAAGTCTACGAGCAGTACTTC	15	TRBV7-9	TRBJ2-7	.	.
CASSLGRGSADTQYF	TGCGCCAGCAGCTTGGGAAGGGGGAGTGCAGATACGCAGTATTTT	15	TRBV5-1	TRBJ2-3	few	.
CASRGDRVPYNEQFF	TGTGCCAGCAGGGGGGACAGGGTCCCCTACAATGAGCAGTTCTTC	15	TRBV6-5	TRBJ2-1	.	TRBD1
CASSYSLYEQYF	TGTGCCAGCAGTTATTCCCTCTACGAGCAGTACTTC	12	TRBV6-2/TRBV6-3	TRBJ2-7	.	.
CASSRSGTGDTEAFF	TGTGCCAGCAGCCGGAGCGGGACAGGGGACACTGAAGCTTTCTTT	15	TRBV11-2	TRBJ1-1	.	TRBD1
CASSYLSAGELFF	TGTGCCAGCAGTTACCTGTCGGCCGGGGAGCTGTTTTTT	13	TRBV6-6	TRBJ2-2	once	.
CASSKTGSRSYEQYF	TGTGCCAGCAGTAAAACAGGTTCCCGCTCCTACGAGCAGTACTTC	15	TRBV5-8	TRBJ2-7	few	.
CASSFPYPTGSRNTEAFF	TGTGCCAGCAGTTTTCCATACCCCACAGGCTCGCGGAACACTGAAGCTTTCTTT	18	TRBV28	TRBJ1-1	.	.
CARSYIPHSRFF	TGTGCCAGAAGTTATATTCCACATAGCCGGTTTTTT	12	TRBV5-3	TRBJ1-4	.	.
CAWHRTPNYEQYF	TGTGCCTGGCACCGGACACCAAACTACGAGCAGTACTTC	13	TRBV30	TRBJ2-7	.	.
CASSRPPGFSGKTQYF	TGTGCCAGCAGTCGCCCTCCAGGGTTTAGCGGTAAGACCCAGTACTTC	16	TRBV3-1/TRBV3-2	TRBJ2-5	.	.
CASSLGDRGAGGSQYF	TGTGCCAGCAGCTTAGGGGACAGGGGAGCCGGGGGGTCCCAGTACTTC	16	TRBV7-2	TRBJ2-5	.	TRBD1
CASTLGPTSGAYNEQFF	TGTGCCAGCACCCTAGGACCCACTAGCGGTGCCTACAATGAGCAGTTCTTC	17	TRBV7-2	TRBJ2-1	.	TRBD2
CASSDRIPYEQYF	TGTGCCAGCAGCGACAGAATCCCCTACGAGCAGTACTTC	13	TRBV27	TRBJ2-7	.	.
CASSLLGGSTDTQYF	TGTGCCAGCAGTTTATTGGGGGGGAGCACAGATACGCAGTATTTT	15	TRBV28	TRBJ2-3	.	TRBD2
CSVTRFQQETQYF	TGCAGCGTGACGCGGTTCCAACAAGAGACCCAGTACTTC	13	TRBV29-1	TRBJ2-5	.	.
CASRLTGGVGGYTF	TGTGCCAGCAGATTGACAGGGGGCGTTGGGGGCTACACCTTC	14	TRBV2	TRBJ1-2	.	TRBD1